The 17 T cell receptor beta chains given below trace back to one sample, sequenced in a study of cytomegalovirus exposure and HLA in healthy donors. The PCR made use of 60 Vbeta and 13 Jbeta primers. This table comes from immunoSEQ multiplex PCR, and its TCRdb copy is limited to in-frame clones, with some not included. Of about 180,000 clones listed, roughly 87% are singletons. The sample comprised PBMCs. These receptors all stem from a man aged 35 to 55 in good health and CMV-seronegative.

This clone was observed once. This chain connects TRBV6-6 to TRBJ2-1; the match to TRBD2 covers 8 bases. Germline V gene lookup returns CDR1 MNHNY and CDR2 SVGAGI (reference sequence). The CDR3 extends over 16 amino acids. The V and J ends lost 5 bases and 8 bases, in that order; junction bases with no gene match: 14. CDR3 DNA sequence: TGTGCCAGCAGTCGGGGGAGGGGACGGGGGGGGGATGAGCAGTTCTTC. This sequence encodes CASSRGRGRGGDEQFF.

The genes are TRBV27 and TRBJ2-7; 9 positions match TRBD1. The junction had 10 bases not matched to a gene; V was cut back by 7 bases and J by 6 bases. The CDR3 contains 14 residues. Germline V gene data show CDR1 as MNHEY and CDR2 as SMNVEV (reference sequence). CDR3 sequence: CASTPGQGGVEQYF. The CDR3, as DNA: TGTGCCAGCACCCCGGGACAGGGCGGCGTCGAGCAGTACTTC.

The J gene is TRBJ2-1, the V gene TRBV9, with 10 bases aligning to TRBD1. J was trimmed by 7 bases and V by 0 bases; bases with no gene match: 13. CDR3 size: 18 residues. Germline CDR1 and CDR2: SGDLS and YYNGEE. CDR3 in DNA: TGTGCCAGCAGCGTAGCGGGCGGCGGAGACAGGGGGCAGAATGAGCAGTTCTTC. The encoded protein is CASSVAGGGDRGQNEQFF.

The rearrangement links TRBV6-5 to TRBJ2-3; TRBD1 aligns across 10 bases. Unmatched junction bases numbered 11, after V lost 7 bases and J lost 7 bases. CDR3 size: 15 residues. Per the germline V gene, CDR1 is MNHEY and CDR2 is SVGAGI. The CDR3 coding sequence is TGTGCCAGCACCCGCCCGGGACAGGGGACGAATACGCAGTATTTT. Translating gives CASTRPGQGTNTQYF.

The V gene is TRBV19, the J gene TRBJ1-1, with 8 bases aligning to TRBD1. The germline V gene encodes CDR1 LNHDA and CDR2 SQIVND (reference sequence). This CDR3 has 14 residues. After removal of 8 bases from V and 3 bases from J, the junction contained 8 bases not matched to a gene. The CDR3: CASDPGQGYTEAFF. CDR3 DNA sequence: TGTGCCAGTGATCCAGGACAGGGATACACTGAAGCTTTCTTT.

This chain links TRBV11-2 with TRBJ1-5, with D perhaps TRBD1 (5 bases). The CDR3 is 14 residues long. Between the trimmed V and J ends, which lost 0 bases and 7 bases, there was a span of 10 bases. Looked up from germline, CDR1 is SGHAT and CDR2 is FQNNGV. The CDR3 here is CASSLDGGGQPQHF. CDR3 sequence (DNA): TGTGCCAGCAGCTTAGACGGGGGTGGCCAGCCCCAGCATTTT.

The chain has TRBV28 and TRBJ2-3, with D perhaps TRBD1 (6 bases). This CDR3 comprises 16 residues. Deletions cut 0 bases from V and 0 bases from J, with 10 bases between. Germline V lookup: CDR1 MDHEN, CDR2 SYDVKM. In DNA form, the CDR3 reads TGTGCCAGCAGTTTATGGGCAGGGGAGAGCACAGATACGCAGTATTTT. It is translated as CASSLWAGESTDTQYF.

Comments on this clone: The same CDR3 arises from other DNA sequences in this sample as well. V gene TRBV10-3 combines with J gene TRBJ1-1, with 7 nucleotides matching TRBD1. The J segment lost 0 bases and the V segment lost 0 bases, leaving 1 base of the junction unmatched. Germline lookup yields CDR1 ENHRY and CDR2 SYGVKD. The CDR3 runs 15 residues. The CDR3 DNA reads TGTGCCATCAGTGAGTCTGGGACAGTGAACACTGAAGCTTTCTTT. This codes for CAISESGTVNTEAFF.

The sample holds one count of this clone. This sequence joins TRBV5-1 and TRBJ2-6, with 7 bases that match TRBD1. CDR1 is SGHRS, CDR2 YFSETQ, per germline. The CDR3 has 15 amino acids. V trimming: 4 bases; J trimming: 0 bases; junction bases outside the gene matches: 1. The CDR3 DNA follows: TGCGCCAGCAGCCGGACAGGCTCTGGGGCCAACGTCCTGACTTTC. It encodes CASSRTGSGANVLTF.

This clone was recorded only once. The CDR3 region is CASGLETGRETQYF. The CDR3 DNA reads TGTGCTAGTGGTTTGGAGACAGGTCGAGAGACCCAGTACTTC. The rearrangement links TRBV12-5 to TRBJ2-5, with D perhaps matching TRBD1 (6 bases). This CDR3 comprises 14 residues. Germline V gives CDR1 LGHNT, CDR2 FRNRAP. V was shortened by 1 base and J by 4 bases, with 10 bases between the two germline ends.

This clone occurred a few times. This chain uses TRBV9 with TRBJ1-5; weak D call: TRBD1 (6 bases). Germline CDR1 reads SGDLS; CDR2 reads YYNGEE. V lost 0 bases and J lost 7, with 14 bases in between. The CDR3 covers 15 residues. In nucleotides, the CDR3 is TGTGCCAGCAGCGTAGGTGGGGTCAGGGGACAGCCCCAGCATTTT. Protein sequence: CASSVGGVRGQPQHF. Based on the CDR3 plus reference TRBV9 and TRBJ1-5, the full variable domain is DSGVTQTPKHLITATGQRVTLRCSPRSGDLSVYWYQQSLDQGLQFLIQYYNGEERAKGNILERFSAQQFPDLHSELNLSSLELGDSALYFCASSVGGVRGQPQHFGDGTRLSIL.

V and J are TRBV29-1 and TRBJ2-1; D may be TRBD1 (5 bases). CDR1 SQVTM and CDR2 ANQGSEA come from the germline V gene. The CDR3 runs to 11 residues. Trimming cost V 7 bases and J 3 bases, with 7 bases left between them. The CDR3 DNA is TGCAGCGCGACAGTCTACAATGAGCAGTTCTTC. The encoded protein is CSATVYNEQFF.

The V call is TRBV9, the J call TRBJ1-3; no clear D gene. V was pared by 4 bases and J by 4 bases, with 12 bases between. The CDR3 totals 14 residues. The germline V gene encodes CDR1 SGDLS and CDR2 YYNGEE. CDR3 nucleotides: TGTGCCAGCAGCCCGAGTGGGCAAGGAAACACCATATATTTT. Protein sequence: CASSPSGQGNTIYF.

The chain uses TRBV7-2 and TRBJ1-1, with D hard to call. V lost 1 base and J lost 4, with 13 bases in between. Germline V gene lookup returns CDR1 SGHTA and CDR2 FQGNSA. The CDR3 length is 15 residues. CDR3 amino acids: CASSLGRTWSTEAFF. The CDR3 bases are TGTGCCAGCAGCTTAGGCAGAACGTGGAGCACTGAAGCTTTCTTT.

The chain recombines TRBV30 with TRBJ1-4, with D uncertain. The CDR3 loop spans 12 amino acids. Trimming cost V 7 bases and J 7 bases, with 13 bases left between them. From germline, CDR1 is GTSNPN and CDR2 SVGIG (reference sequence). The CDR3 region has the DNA TGTGCCTCCACAGCCTCCGGTGAAAAACTGTTTTTT. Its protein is CASTASGEKLFF.

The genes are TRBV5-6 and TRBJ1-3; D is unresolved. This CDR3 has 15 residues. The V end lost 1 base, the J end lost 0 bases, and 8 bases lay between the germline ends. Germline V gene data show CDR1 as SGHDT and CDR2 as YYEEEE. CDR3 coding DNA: TGTGCCAGCAGCTTGTTGGTTAGCTCTGGAAACACCATATATTTT. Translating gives CASSLLVSSGNTIYF. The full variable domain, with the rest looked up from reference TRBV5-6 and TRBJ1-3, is DAGVTQSPTHLIKTRGQQVTLRCSPKSGHDTVSWYQQALGQGPQFIFQYYEEEERQRGNFPDRFSGHQFPNYSSELNVNALLLGDSALYLCASSLLVSSGNTIYFGEGSWLTVV.

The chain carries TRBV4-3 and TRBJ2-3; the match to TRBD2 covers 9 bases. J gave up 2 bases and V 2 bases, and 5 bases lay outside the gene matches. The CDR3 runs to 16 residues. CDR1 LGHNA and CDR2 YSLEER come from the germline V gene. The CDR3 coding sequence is TGCGCCAGCAGCCAACGAACTAGCGGGTTCACAGATACGCAGTATTTT. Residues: CASSQRTSGFTDTQYF.